A selection of T cell receptor beta chains follows, all from one sample in a study of shared clonotypes between healthy human individuals. Clones were read by immunoSEQ multiplex PCR, and TCRdb kept only the in-frame ones, dropping some. The repertoire holds 1.5 million to 2.5 million clones, with about 95% as singletons. The material sequenced was naive CD8+ T cells sorted from blood. These receptors all come from a man aged 18 to 29 in good health. CDR3s include the opening cysteine and the closing phenylalanine or tryptophan. Fields, in order: clone size, D gene, J gene, V gene, CDR3 DNA, CDR3 protein. The D gene is left open where the match is weak. The size field is filled for only some rows; it gives once, few, many or a size class.

.,TRBD1,TRBJ2-7,TRBV6-5,TGTGCCAGCAGTATCGGACAGGTTTCGCACGAGCAGTACTTC,CASSIGQVSHEQYF
.,.,TRBJ2-1,TRBV2,TGTGCCAGCAGTGGGGAATTTCTGGATAGGCATGAGCAGTTCTTC,CASSGEFLDRHEQFF
.,TRBD1,TRBJ2-3,TRBV9,TGTGCCAGCAGCGTAGAGGACAGGGGGCACGATACGCAGTATTTT,CASSVEDRGHDTQYF
.,TRBD2,TRBJ2-1,TRBV7-9,TGTGCCAGCAGCTTCGGACTAGCGGGGCTCAATGAGCAGTTCTTC,CASSFGLAGLNEQFF
.,.,TRBJ2-7,TRBV6-1,TGTGCCAGCAGTGAAGGACTCCGCTACGAGCAGTACTTC,CASSEGLRYEQYF
few,.,TRBJ1-6,TRBV5-4,TGTGCCAGCAGCTTGGAGGCAGGGTTTAATTCACCCCTCCACTTT,CASSLEAGFNSPLHF
.,.,TRBJ2-1,TRBV6-7,TGTGCCAGCAGTTACGTGGCTAGCGAACGCCCGAGCTCCTACAATGAGCAGTTCTTC,CASSYVASERPSSYNEQFF
.,.,TRBJ2-7,TRBV4-1,TGCGCCAGCAGCCCGCGGGACGGTTCCTACGAGCAGTACTTC,CASSPRDGSYEQYF
once,.,TRBJ1-1,TRBV19,TGTGCCAGTAGTATAGAAACAGGGTTCCCCACTGAAGCTTTCTTT,CASSIETGFPTEAFF
.,.,TRBJ1-2,TRBV29-1,TGCAGCGTTGCTGACAACCTAGGCTACACCTTC,CSVADNLGYTF
.,.,TRBJ2-7,TRBV5-1,TGCGCCAGCAGCGACACACCGAGCTCCTACGAGCAGTACTTC,CASSDTPSSYEQYF
.,.,TRBJ2-7,TRBV9,TGTGCCAGCAGCGTAGGTGTAGGTACCTACGAGCAGTACTTC,CASSVGVGTYEQYF
.,.,TRBJ1-1,TRBV6-1,TGTGCCAGCAGTGAGCGGGGGGCGAACACTGAAGCTTTCTTT,CASSERGANTEAFF
once,TRBD1,TRBJ1-1,TRBV13,TGTGCCAGCAGCGACCGACAGGGGACGGGCACTGAAGCTTTCTTT,CASSDRQGTGTEAFF
.,TRBD1,TRBJ2-7,TRBV27,TGTGCCAGCAGTCCTGGGACAGGGATCTACGAGCAGTACTTC,CASSPGTGIYEQYF
.,TRBD2,TRBJ2-1,TRBV5-5,TGTGCCAGCAGTCGAACACCCGGGACTAGCGCCTACAATGAGCAGTTCTTC,CASSRTPGTSAYNEQFF
.,.,TRBJ2-5,TRBV28,TGTGCCAGCATATCGGGATTGGGAGAGACCCAGTACTTC,CASISGLGETQYF
.,.,TRBJ1-1,TRBV11-2,TGTGCCAGCAGCCCCTCGGGAAACACTGAAGCTTTCTTT,CASSPSGNTEAFF
.,TRBD1,TRBJ1-1,TRBV5-6,TGTGCCAGTACAGGGGGCGAGGCTGAAGCTTTCTTT,CASTGGEAEAFF
once,TRBD2,TRBJ2-2,TRBV6-5,TGTGCCAGCGAGGGAGCGGGAGGGAGTGGCGGGGAGCTGTTTTTT,CASEGAGGSGGELFF
.,.,TRBJ2-3,TRBV13,TGTGCCAGCGTTCCGGGACTGTTGAGTTCGGGTGACACAGATACGCAGTATTTT,CASVPGLLSSGDTDTQYF
.,.,TRBJ2-5,TRBV28,TGTGCCAGCAGTCCCGGGACCCAGGCCCAATACTTC,CASSPGTQAQYF
.,.,TRBJ2-7,TRBV7-9,TGTGCCAGCAGCCAGGACCCCGGACAATTGGGGGAGCAGTACTTC,CASSQDPGQLGEQYF
.,TRBD1,TRBJ1-4,TRBV9,TGTGCCAGCAGCGACAACAGGGGGCGGGAAAAACTGTTTTTT,CASSDNRGREKLFF
.,.,TRBJ1-1,TRBV28,TGTGCCAGCAGGCCTACAGGGTCGGGCACTGAAGCTTTCTTT,CASRPTGSGTEAFF
few,.,TRBJ1-1,TRBV4-1,TGCGCCAGCAGCCAAGATTGGGCAGGGGAGGAGAACACTGAAGCTTTCTTT,CASSQDWAGEENTEAFF
.,.,TRBJ2-1,TRBV27,TGTGCCAGCAGTTCCGTTATAGGGGTTGGTACCAATGAGCAGTTCTTC,CASSSVIGVGTNEQFF
.,.,TRBJ2-3,TRBV5-6,TGTGCCAGCAGCTTGTTGGTGGATACGCAGTATTTT,CASSLLVDTQYF
.,TRBD1,TRBJ1-1,TRBV5-4,TGTGCCAGCAGCTTGGGGGGACAGGGGATGAACACTGAAGCTTTCTTT,CASSLGGQGMNTEAFF
once,.,TRBJ2-7,TRBV27,TGTGCCAGCAGTTTAGGCGGGACAGCTTACGAGCAGTACTTC,CASSLGGTAYEQYF
.,TRBD1,TRBJ2-3,TRBV5-6,TGTGCCAGCAGCTGGGGGACAGGCACAGATACGCAGTATTTT,CASSWGTGTDTQYF
.,.,TRBJ1-1,TRBV5-6,TGTGCCAGCAGCGCTAGGACAGAAATGAACACTGAAGCTTTCTTT,CASSARTEMNTEAFF
.,.,TRBJ2-7,TRBV27,TGTGCCAGCGGCGGGACCTACGAGCAGTACTTC,CASGGTYEQYF
.,.,TRBJ1-2,TRBV28,TGTGCCAGCAGTTTTCAGTTGTCCGGGGGTGGCTACACCTTC,CASSFQLSGGGYTF